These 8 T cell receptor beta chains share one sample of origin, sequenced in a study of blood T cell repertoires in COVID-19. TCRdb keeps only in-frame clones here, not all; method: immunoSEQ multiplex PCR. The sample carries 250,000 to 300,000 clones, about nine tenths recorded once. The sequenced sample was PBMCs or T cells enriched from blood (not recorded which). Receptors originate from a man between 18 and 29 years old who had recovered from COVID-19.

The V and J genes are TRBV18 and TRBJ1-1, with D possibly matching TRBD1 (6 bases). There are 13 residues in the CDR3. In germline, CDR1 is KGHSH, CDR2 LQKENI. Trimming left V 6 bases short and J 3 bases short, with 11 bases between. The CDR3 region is CASSLGQHTEAFF. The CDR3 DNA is TGTGCCAGCTCTCTCGGACAGCACACTGAAGCTTTCTTT.

In nucleotides, the CDR3 is TGTGCCAGCAGCTTACAAATAGGACTCAGCGGGGGGACCCAGTACTTC. Encoded protein: CASSLQIGLSGGTQYF. The J gene is TRBJ2-5, the V gene TRBV7-2; 8 bases line up with TRBD2. The length of the CDR3 is 16 residues. Germline V gene sequence: CDR1 SGHTA, CDR2 FQGNSA. Trimming took 2 bases from V and 7 from J; bases not matched to a gene: 12.

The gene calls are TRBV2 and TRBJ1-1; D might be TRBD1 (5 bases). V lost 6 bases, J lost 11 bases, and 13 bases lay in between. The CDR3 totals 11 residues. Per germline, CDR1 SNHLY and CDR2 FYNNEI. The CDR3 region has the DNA TGTGCCAGCAGCCATAAGGGGTATGCTTTCTTT. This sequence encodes CASSHKGYAFF. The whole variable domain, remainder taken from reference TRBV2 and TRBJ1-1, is EPEVTQTPSHQVTQMGQEVILRCVPISNHLYFYWYRQILGQKVEFLVSFYNNEISEKSEIFDDQFSVERPDGSNFTLKIRSTKLEDSAMYFCASSHKGYAFFGQGTRLTVV.

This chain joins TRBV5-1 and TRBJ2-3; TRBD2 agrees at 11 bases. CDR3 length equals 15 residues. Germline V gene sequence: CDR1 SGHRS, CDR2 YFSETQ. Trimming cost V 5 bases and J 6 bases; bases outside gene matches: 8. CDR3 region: CASRDTSGRFDTQYF. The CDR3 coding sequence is TGCGCCAGCAGGGATACTAGCGGGAGATTTGATACGCAGTATTTT.

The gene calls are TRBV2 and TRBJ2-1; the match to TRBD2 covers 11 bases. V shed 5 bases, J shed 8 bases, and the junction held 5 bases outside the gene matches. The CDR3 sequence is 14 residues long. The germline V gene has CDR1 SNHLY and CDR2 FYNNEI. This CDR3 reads CASSLTSGKYEQFF. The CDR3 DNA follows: TGTGCCAGCAGTCTGACTAGCGGGAAATATGAGCAGTTCTTC.

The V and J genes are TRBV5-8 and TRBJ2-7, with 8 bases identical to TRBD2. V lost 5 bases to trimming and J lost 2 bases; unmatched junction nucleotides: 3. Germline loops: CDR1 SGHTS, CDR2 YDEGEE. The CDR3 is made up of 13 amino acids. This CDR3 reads CASRVGRAYEQYF. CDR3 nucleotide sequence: TGTGCCAGCAGGGTCGGGAGGGCCTACGAGCAGTACTTC.

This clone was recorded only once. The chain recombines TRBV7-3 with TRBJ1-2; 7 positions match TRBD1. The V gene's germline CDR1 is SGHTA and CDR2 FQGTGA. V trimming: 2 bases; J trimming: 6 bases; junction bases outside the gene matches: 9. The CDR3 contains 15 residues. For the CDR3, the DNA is TGTGCCAGCAGCTTAGGCGGACAGGTCGAGGATGGCTACACCTTC. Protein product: CASSLGGQVEDGYTF.

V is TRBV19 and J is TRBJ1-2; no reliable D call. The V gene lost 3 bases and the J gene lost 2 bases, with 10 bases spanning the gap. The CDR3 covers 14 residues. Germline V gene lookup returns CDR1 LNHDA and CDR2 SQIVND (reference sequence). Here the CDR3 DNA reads TGTGCCAGTAGTATCGCGGGTTCGAACTATGGCTACACCTTC. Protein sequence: CASSIAGSNYGYTF.